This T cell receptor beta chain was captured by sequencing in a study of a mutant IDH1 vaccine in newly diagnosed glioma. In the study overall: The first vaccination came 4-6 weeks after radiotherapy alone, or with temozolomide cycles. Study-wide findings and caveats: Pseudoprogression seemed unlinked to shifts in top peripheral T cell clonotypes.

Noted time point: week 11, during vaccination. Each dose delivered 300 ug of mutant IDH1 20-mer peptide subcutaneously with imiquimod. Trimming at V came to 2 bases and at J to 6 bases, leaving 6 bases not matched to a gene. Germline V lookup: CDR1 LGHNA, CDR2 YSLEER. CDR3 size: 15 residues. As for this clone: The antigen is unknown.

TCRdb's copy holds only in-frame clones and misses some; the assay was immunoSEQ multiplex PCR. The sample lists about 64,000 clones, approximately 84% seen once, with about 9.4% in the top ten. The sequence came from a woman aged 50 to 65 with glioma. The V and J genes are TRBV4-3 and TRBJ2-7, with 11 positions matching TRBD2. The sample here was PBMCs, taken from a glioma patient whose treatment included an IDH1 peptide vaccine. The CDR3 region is CASSQSLAGGSEQYF. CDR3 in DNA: TGCGCCAGCAGCCAATCCCTAGCGGGGGGTTCCGAGCAGTACTTC.